One and the same sample provided the 25 T cell receptor beta chains below, sequenced in a study of blood T cell repertoires in COVID-19. The protocol was immunoSEQ multiplex PCR, while the TCRdb copy is restricted to in-frame clones and leaves out a portion. The sample includes approximately 100,000 clones, roughly 80% seen only once; the top ten take more than 9%. Sequencing was done on a sample of peripheral blood. The receptors were sampled from a human donor in a cohort sampled during active COVID-19.

The V gene is TRBV19, the J gene TRBJ1-5; TRBD1 is a possible D gene (5 bases). The CDR3 consists of 14 residues. The V end was cut by 3 bases, the J end by 3 bases, with 9 bases between. Per the germline V gene, CDR1 is LNHDA and CDR2 is SQIVND (reference sequence). Here the CDR3 DNA reads TGTGCCAGTAGTATCAGGGATACCAATCAGCCCCAGCATTTT. Translation gives CASSIRDTNQPQHF.

The chain joins TRBV6-5 to TRBJ2-7; TRBD1 matches at 8 bases. V was pared by 7 bases and J by 2 bases, with 10 bases of the junction left unmatched. The CDR3 has 15 residues. The germline V gene has CDR1 MNHEY and CDR2 SVGAGI. CDR3: CASKLTGTGPYEQYF. The CDR3 nucleotides are TGTGCCAGCAAATTGACCGGGACAGGCCCCTACGAGCAGTACTTC.

This chain connects TRBV3-1 (or the pseudogene TRBV3-2) to TRBJ2-1; TRBD2 matches 10 bases. Germline values: CDR1 LGHDT, CDR2 YNNKEL (reference sequence). The CDR3 has 16 amino acids. J gave up 6 bases and V 2 bases, and 7 bases lay outside the gene matches. CDR3 nucleotides: TGTGCCAGCAGCCAACAGATAGCGGGGGGACCCAATGAGCAGTTCTTC. Amino acids: CASSQQIAGGPNEQFF.

The chain is built from TRBV6-5 and TRBJ2-3; possible D gene TRBD1, 5 bases. Germline-derived CDR1 and CDR2 are MNHEY and SVGAGI. This CDR3 comprises 15 residues. Trimming left V 2 bases short and J 0 bases short, with 9 bases between. CDR3 loop: CASSYQAGSTDTQYF. The CDR3 DNA sequence: TGTGCCAGCAGTTACCAGGCAGGGAGCACAGATACGCAGTATTTT.

The chain carries TRBV7-8 and TRBJ1-3; no definite D call. This CDR3 has 16 residues. Trimming stripped 0 bases from V and 0 bases from J, with 9 bases between. Germline V gene sequence: CDR1 SGHVS, CDR2 FQNEAQ. The DNA of the CDR3 is TGTGCCAGCAGCTTAGCGAACACCCACTCTGGAAACACCATATATTTT. This translates into CASSLANTHSGNTIYF.

This clone is a singleton in its sample. This chain links TRBV11-2 with TRBJ1-2, with TRBD1 identical over 7 bases. The trim removed 5 bases at V and 5 bases at J, leaving 8 bases unmatched. CDR1 SGHAT and CDR2 FQNNGV come from the germline V gene. The CDR3 runs to 14 residues. The CDR3 reads CASSAGQVGYGYTF. In DNA form, the CDR3 reads TGTGCCAGCAGCGCAGGACAGGTCGGGTATGGCTACACCTTC. Combining the CDR3 with reference TRBV11-2 and TRBJ1-2 gives the whole variable domain EAGVAQSPRYKIIEKRQSVAFWCNPISGHATLYWYQQILGQGPKLLIQFQNNGVVDDSQLPKDRFSAERLKGVDSTLKIQPAKLEDSAVYLCASSAGQVGYGYTFGSGTRLTVV.

V gene TRBV7-6 combines with J gene TRBJ2-2; TRBD1 aligns across 7 bases. This CDR3 has 16 amino acids. The V gene's germline CDR1 is SGHVS and CDR2 FNYEAQ. The junction had 5 bases not matched to a gene; V was cut back by 4 bases and J by 0 bases. CDR3 bases: TGTGCCAGCAGCTCGAGCCAGGGGGCGAACACCGGGGAGCTGTTTTTT. Residues: CASSSSQGANTGELFF. The variable domain in full, completed from reference TRBV7-6 and TRBJ2-2, reads GAGVSQSPRYKVTKRGQDVALRCDPISGHVSLYWYRQALGQGPEFLTYFNYEAQQDKSGLPNDRFSAERPEGSISTLTIQRTEQRDSAMYRCASSSSQGANTGELFFGEGSRLTVL.

This clone was observed a handful of times. CDR3 loop: CASSPSGQGARGYTF. CDR3 nucleotide sequence: TGTGCCAGCAGCCCCTCGGGACAGGGGGCGAGAGGCTACACCTTC. The genes are TRBV7-8 and TRBJ1-2; 12 bases fit TRBD1. The CDR3 length is 15 residues. Unmatched junction bases numbered 9, after V lost 5 bases and J lost 8 bases. Looked up from germline, CDR1 is SGHVS and CDR2 is FQNEAQ.

The chain recombines TRBV30 with TRBJ2-3, with 9 bases aligning to TRBD2. The CDR3 runs to 15 residues. The germline V gene encodes CDR1 GTSNPN and CDR2 SVGIG (reference sequence). V shed 8 bases, J shed 5 bases, and the junction held 14 bases outside the gene matches. CDR3 sequence: CAQTPLAGLRDTQYF. CDR3 in DNA: TGTGCCCAGACCCCACTAGCGGGTCTGAGAGATACGCAGTATTTT.

The chain carries TRBV24-1 and TRBJ2-3; D gene uncertain. In germline, CDR1 is KGHDR, CDR2 SFDVKD. CDR3 length equals 16 residues. The ends were cut back, 3 bases at V and 4 bases at J, with 16 bases in the middle. CDR3 region: CATSDKVPGTADTQYF. The CDR3 DNA follows: TGTGCCACCAGTGATAAGGTCCCGGGTACCGCAGATACGCAGTATTTT.

This clone has a single count. This sequence joins TRBV19 and TRBJ1-1; D not resolved. Between the trimmed V and J ends, which lost 7 bases and 5 bases, there was a span of 11 bases. Germline assignment: CDR1 LNHDA and CDR2 SQIVND (reference sequence). The CDR3 runs to 12 residues. The CDR3 DNA follows: TGTGCCAGTACCTTTCCGGGGACTGAAGCTTTCTTT. Its translation: CASTFPGTEAFF.

This clone was counted only a few times. The chain employs TRBV7-2 and TRBJ2-7, with D tentatively TRBD1 (6 bases). In germline, CDR1 is SGHTA, CDR2 FQGNSA. V lost 4 bases and J 4 bases, leaving 20 bases between the germline ends. CDR3 length: 16 residues. The CDR3 region is CASSSLDSEQPYEQYF. DNA of the CDR3: TGTGCCAGCAGCTCGCTGGACAGCGAACAACCTTACGAGCAGTACTTC.

The chain is built from TRBV7-2 and TRBJ2-2, with D perhaps matching TRBD1 (6 bases). From germline, CDR1 is SGHTA and CDR2 FQGNSA. There are 15 residues in the CDR3. Trimming took off 5 bases at V and 5 bases at J, with 15 bases between the two ends. The CDR3 DNA is TGTGCCAGCAGCCCGCCCGGGACAAGAACCGGGGAGCTGTTTTTT. Its translation is CASSPPGTRTGELFF.

This clone was seen once. This sequence joins TRBV6-5 and TRBJ1-5, with D possibly matching TRBD1 (5 bases). Germline V gene sequence: CDR1 MNHEY, CDR2 SVGAGI. V dropped 7 bases and J dropped 3 bases, with 13 bases sitting between them. This CDR3 comprises 14 residues. CDR3 residues: CASMAGGFNQPQHF. DNA of the CDR3: TGTGCCAGCATGGCCGGGGGGTTCAATCAGCCCCAGCATTTT.

The genes are TRBV4-3 and TRBJ2-3, with 14 nucleotides matching TRBD2. Germline CDR1 is LGHNA and CDR2 is YSLEER. With V trimmed by 1 base and J by 6 bases, 9 bases remained unmatched. This CDR3 has 18 residues. CDR3 amino acids: CASSQVCGLAGGHDTQYF. CDR3 sequence (DNA): TGCGCCAGCAGCCAAGTTTGCGGACTAGCGGGGGGCCACGATACGCAGTATTTT.

This chain connects TRBV6-5 to TRBJ1-3, with 10 bases that match TRBD1. Germline CDR1 and CDR2: MNHEY and SVGAGI. J was trimmed by 4 bases and V by 6 bases; bases with no gene match: 6. The CDR3 has 15 amino acids. CDR3 region: CASRNGQGGGNTIYF. The CDR3 nucleotides read TGTGCCAGCAGAAACGGACAGGGGGGAGGAAACACCATATATTTT.

CDR3 sequence reads: CAIRDRDSSPLHF. In nucleotides, the CDR3 is TGTGCCATCAGGGACAGGGATAGTTCACCCCTCCACTTT. This rearrangement joins TRBV10-3 to TRBJ1-6, with 8 bases matching TRBD1. The trim removed 6 bases at V and 9 bases at J, leaving 4 bases unmatched. Germline V gene data show CDR1 as ENHRY and CDR2 as SYGVKD. The CDR3 is 13 residues long.

The genes are TRBV7-2 and TRBJ2-7, with D hard to call. Per the germline V gene, CDR1 is SGHTA and CDR2 is FQGNSA. This CDR3 spans 15 amino acids. With 1 base removed from V and 0 bases from J, the gap between germline ends came to 10 bases. CDR3 bases: TGTGCCAGCAGCTTAGACCCGACAAGCTCCTACGAGCAGTACTTC. Translating it yields CASSLDPTSSYEQYF.

This clone is a singleton in its sample. The J gene is TRBJ2-3, the V gene TRBV12-1; TRBD2, as called in the table, went unchecked against the DNA. TRBV12-1 is flagged as a pseudogene. There are 18 residues in the CDR3. CDR3 protein: CASSPRLAGRLCLGAQYF. The CDR3, as DNA: TGTGCCAGCAGCCCCCGACTAGCGGGGCGCCTTTGTTTAGGGGCGCAGTATTTT.

This chain uses TRBV11-3 with TRBJ1-2; D possibly corresponds to TRBD1 (5 bases). Trimming cost V 5 bases and J 0 bases, with 13 bases left between them. The V gene's germline CDR1 is SGHNT and CDR2 YENEEA. The CDR3 is made up of 15 amino acids. CDR3 DNA sequence: TGTGCCAGCAGCCCAACAGGAGTAGCTAACTATGGCTACACCTTC. It codes for CASSPTGVANYGYTF.

The rearrangement joins TRBV30 to TRBJ1-2; no firm D call. The germline V gene has CDR1 GTSNPN and CDR2 SVGIG (reference sequence). This CDR3 has 12 residues. Trimming took off 0 bases at V and 8 bases at J, with 10 bases between the two ends. CDR3 amino acids: CAWSVSGWGYTF. CDR3 sequence (DNA): TGTGCCTGGAGTGTATCAGGATGGGGCTACACCTTC.

The gene calls are TRBV28 and TRBJ1-6; a weak D match, TRBD1 (6 bases). V lost 2 bases and J 10 bases, leaving 12 bases between the germline ends. This CDR3 spans 14 amino acids. In germline, CDR1 is MDHEN, CDR2 SYDVKM. The CDR3 DNA reads as TGTGCCAGCAGTTTAGGCGGACAGTCCTCACCCCTCCACTTT. The encoded protein is CASSLGGQSSPLHF.

The rearrangement links TRBV28 to TRBJ1-5; 7 positions match TRBD1. V gave up 5 bases and J gave up 2 bases; unmatched junction bases: 6. This CDR3 comprises 15 residues. CDR1 is MDHEN, CDR2 SYDVKM, per germline. The chain's CDR3 is CASSKIGQGNQPQHF. DNA for the CDR3: TGTGCCAGCAGTAAAATAGGACAGGGCAATCAGCCCCAGCATTTT.

The chain employs TRBV3-1 (or the pseudogene TRBV3-2) and TRBJ1-4; possible D gene TRBD1, 6 bases. Germline V gene sequence: CDR1 LGHDT, CDR2 YNNKEL (reference sequence). The CDR3 length is 15 residues. The ends were cut back, 0 bases at V and 4 bases at J, with 9 bases in the middle. Here the CDR3 reads CASSQEGTLNEKLFF. The CDR3 bases are TGTGCCAGCAGCCAAGAAGGGACACTTAATGAAAAACTGTTTTTT.

This clone was counted a few times. The genes are TRBV5-4 and TRBJ2-3; D is unclear. Trimming took off 2 bases at V and 6 bases at J, with 4 bases between the two ends. The germline V gene has CDR1 SGHNT and CDR2 YYREEE (reference sequence). The CDR3 is 11 amino acids. DNA for the CDR3: TGTGCCAGCAGCTTCAGGGATACGCAGTATTTT. Translating gives CASSFRDTQYF. Complete variable domain (other parts from reference TRBV5-4 and TRBJ2-3): ETGVTQSPTHLIKTRGQQVTLRCSSQSGHNTVSWYQQALGQGPQFIFQYYREEENGRGNFPPRFSGLQFPNYSSELNVNALELDDSALYLCASSFRDTQYFGPGTRLTVL.